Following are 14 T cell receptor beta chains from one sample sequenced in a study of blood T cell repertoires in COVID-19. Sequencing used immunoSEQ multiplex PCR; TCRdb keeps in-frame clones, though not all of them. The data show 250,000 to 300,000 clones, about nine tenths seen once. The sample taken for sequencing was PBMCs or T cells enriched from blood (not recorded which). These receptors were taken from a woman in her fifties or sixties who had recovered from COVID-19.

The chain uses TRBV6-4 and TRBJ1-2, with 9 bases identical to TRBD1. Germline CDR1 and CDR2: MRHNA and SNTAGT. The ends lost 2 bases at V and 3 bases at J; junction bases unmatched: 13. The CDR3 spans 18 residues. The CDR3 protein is CASSDVVRTGASYYGYTF. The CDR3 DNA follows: TGTGCCAGCAGTGACGTAGTGCGGACAGGGGCCAGTTACTATGGCTACACCTTC.

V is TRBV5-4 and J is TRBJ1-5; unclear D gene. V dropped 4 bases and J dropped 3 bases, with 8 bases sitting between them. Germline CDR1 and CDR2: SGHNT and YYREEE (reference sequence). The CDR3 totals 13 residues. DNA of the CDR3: TGTGCCAGCAGCATCGGGTACAATCAGCCCCAGCATTTT. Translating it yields CASSIGYNQPQHF.

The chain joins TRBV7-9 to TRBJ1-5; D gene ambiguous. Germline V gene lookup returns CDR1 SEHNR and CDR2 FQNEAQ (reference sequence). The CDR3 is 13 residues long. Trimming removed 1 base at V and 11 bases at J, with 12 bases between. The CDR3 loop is CASSLEVEGTQHF. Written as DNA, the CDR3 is TGTGCCAGCAGCTTAGAGGTTGAGGGAACCCAGCATTTT.

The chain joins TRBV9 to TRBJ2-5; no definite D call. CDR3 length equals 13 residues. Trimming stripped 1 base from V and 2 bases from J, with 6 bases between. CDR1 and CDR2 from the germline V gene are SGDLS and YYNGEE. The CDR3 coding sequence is TGTGCCAGCAGCGTAACGCAGCAAGAGACCCAGTACTTC. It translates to CASSVTQQETQYF.

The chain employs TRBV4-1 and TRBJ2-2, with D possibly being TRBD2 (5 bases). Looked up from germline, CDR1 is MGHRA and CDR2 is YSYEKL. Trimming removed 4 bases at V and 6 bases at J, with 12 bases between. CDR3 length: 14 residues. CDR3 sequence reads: CASSLDSAPGELFF. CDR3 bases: TGCGCCAGCAGCCTGGACTCAGCCCCCGGGGAGCTGTTTTTT.

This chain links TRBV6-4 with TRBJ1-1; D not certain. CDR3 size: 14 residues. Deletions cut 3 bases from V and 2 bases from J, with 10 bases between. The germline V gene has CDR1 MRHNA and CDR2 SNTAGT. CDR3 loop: CASSERDTNTEAFF. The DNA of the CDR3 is TGTGCCAGCAGTGAGCGCGACACAAACACTGAAGCTTTCTTT.

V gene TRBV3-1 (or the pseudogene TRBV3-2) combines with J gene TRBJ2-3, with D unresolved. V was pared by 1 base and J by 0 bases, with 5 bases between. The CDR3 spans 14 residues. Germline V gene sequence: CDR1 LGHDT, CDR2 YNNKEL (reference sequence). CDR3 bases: TGTGCCAGCAGCCAAGGCGGCAGCACAGATACGCAGTATTTT. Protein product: CASSQGGSTDTQYF.

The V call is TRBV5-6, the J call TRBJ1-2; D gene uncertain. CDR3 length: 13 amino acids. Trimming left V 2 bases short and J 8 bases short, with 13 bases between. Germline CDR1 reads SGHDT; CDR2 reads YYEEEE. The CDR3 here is CASSFGGVRGYTF. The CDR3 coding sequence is TGTGCCAGCAGCTTTGGTGGTGTTAGAGGCTACACCTTC. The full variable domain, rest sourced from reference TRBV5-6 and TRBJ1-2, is DAGVTQSPTHLIKTRGQQVTLRCSPKSGHDTVSWYQQALGQGPQFIFQYYEEEERQRGNFPDRFSGHQFPNYSSELNVNALLLGDSALYLCASSFGGVRGYTFGSGTRLTVV.

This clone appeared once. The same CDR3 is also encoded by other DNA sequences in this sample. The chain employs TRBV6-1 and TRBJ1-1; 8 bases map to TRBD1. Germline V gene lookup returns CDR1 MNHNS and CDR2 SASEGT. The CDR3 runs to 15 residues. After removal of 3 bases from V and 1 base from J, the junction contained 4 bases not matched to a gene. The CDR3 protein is CASSDGQGKNTEAFF. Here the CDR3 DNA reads TGTGCCAGCAGTGATGGACAGGGCAAGAACACTGAAGCTTTCTTT.

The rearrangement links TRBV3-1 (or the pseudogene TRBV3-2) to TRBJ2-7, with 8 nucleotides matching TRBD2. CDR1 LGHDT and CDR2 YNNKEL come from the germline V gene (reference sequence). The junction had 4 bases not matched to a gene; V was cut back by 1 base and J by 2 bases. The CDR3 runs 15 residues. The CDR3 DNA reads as TGTGCCAGCAGCCAAGCAGCGGGGGCCCCCTACGAGCAGTACTTC. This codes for CASSQAAGAPYEQYF.

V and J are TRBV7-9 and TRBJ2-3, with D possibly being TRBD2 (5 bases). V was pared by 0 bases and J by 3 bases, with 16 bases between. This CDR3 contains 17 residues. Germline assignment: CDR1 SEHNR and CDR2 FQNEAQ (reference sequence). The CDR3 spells CASSLATRNSGTDTQYF. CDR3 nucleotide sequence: TGTGCCAGCAGCTTAGCTACCCGGAACTCGGGGACAGATACGCAGTATTTT.

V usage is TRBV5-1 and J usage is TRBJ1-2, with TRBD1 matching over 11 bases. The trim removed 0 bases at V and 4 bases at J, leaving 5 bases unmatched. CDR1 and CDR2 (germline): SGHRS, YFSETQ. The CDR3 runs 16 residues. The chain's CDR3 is CASSLVSGTGGYGYTF. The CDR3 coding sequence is TGCGCCAGCAGCTTGGTATCCGGGACAGGGGGCTATGGCTACACCTTC.

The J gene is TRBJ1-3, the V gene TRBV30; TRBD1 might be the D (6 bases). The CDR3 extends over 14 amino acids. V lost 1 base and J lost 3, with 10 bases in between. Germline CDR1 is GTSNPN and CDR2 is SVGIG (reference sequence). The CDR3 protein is CAWSDTGLGNTIYF. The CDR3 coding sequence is TGTGCCTGGAGTGATACAGGGCTTGGAAACACCATATATTTT.

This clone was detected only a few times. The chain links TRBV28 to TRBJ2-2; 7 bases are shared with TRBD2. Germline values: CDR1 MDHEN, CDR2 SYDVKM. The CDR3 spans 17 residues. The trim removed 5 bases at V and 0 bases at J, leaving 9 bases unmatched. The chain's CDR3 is CASSPEAGRANTGELFF. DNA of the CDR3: TGTGCCAGCAGTCCAGAAGCGGGGCGGGCGAACACCGGGGAGCTGTTTTTT.